The 15 T cell receptor beta chains presented below share a single source sample, sequenced in a study of blood T cell repertoires in COVID-19. TCRdb's copy holds only in-frame clones and misses some; the assay was immunoSEQ multiplex PCR. The sample carries around 300,000 clones, more than 70% recorded once. The sequencing input was PBMCs or T cells enriched from blood (not recorded which). Receptors originate from a woman in her fifties or sixties in a cohort exposed to, infected with or recovered from COVID-19 (not recorded which).

This rearrangement joins TRBV15 to TRBJ1-6; TRBD1 matches at 10 bases. The ends lost 3 bases at V and 8 bases at J; junction bases unmatched: 1. CDR1 and CDR2 (germline): LNHNV, YYDKDF (reference sequence). The CDR3 is 14 amino acids. The chain's CDR3 is CATSSGQGDSPLHF. The CDR3 bases are TGTGCCACCAGCAGCGGACAGGGGGATTCACCCCTCCACTTT. Full variable domain (outside the CDR3, taken from reference TRBV15 and TRBJ1-6): DAMVIQNPRYQVTQFGKPVTLSCSQTLNHNVMYWYQQKSSQAPKLLFHYYDKDFNNEADTPDNFQSRRPNTSFCFLDIRSPGLGDTAMYLCATSSGQGDSPLHFGNGTRLTVT.

CDR3 coding DNA: TGCGCCAGCAGCATCGAAGGACAGGGGTCCTACGAGCAGTACTTC. It yields the protein CASSIEGQGSYEQYF. This sequence joins TRBV5-1 and TRBJ2-7; 9 positions agree with TRBD1. V lost 4 bases, J lost 1 base, and 6 bases stayed unmatched. CDR3 length: 15 residues. Germline CDR1 reads SGHRS; CDR2 reads YFSETQ.

Here the CDR3 reads CAWSRGGVGYGYTF. CDR3 bases: TGTGCCTGGAGTCGGGGGGGCGTTGGCTATGGCTACACCTTC. The chain combines TRBV30 with TRBJ1-2; D possibly corresponds to TRBD1 (6 bases). The CDR3 is made up of 14 amino acids. Germline lookup yields CDR1 GTSNPN and CDR2 SVGIG (reference sequence). Between the trimmed V and J ends, which lost 2 bases and 4 bases, there was a span of 14 bases. Using reference TRBV30 and TRBJ1-2 for the parts outside the CDR3, the full variable domain is SQTIHQWPATLVQPVGSPLSLECTVEGTSNPNLYWYRQAAGRGLQLLFYSVGIGQISSEVPQNLSASRPQDRQFILSSKKLLLSDSGFYLCAWSRGGVGYGYTFGSGTRLTVV.

The chain is built from TRBV6-2 or TRBV6-3 and TRBJ2-7, with TRBD2 matching 7 bases. This CDR3 contains 17 residues. V lost 4 bases, J lost 3 bases, and 15 bases stayed unmatched. CDR1 is MNHEY and CDR2 is SVGEGT in the germline V gene. CDR3 nucleotides: TGTGCCAGCAGTTTCCTCCCTGGGGGGGATCCCTTCTACGAGCAGTACTTC. Encoded protein: CASSFLPGGDPFYEQYF.

About this clone itself: A read error may explain this, as a much larger clone is one base away. The chain links TRBV11-2 to TRBJ1-1; 9 bases map to TRBD1. CDR1 is SGHAT and CDR2 is FQNNGV in the germline V gene. V lost 4 bases to trimming and J lost 1 base; unmatched junction nucleotides: 4. The CDR3 length is 15 residues. CDR3 nucleotide sequence: TGTGCCAGCAGCTCGGGGACAGGGAGGAACACTGAAGCTTTCTTT. Protein: CASSSGTGRNTEAFF.

V is TRBV11-2 and J is TRBJ1-2; tentative D call: TRBD1 (5 bases). Trimming took 2 bases from V and 1 from J, leaving 11 bases between them. The germline gives CDR1 SGHAT, CDR2 FQNNGV. The CDR3 length is 15 residues. CDR3 sequence reads: CASSLKGQGNYGYTF. CDR3 DNA: TGTGCCAGCAGCTTAAAGGGGCAGGGTAACTATGGCTACACCTTC.

The gene calls are TRBV27 and TRBJ2-2; the match to TRBD2 covers 12 bases. Per germline, CDR1 MNHEY and CDR2 SMNVEV (reference sequence). After removal of 4 bases from V and 6 bases from J, the junction contained 6 bases not matched to a gene. This CDR3 region has 16 residues. DNA for the CDR3: TGTGCCAGCAGTTCATTTGGACTAGCGGGACCCGGGGAGCTGTTTTTT. Residues: CASSSFGLAGPGELFF.

CDR3 bases: TGCAGCGGAGGAGGGTTCAACTATGGCTACACCTTC. As protein: CSGGGFNYGYTF. The gene calls are TRBV29-1 and TRBJ1-2; D uncertain. There are 12 residues in the CDR3. V lost 7 bases and J lost 2, with 11 bases in between. CDR1 and CDR2 (germline): SQVTM, ANQGSEA.

The chain links TRBV15 to TRBJ2-7; 14 nucleotides agree with TRBD2. J lost 7 bases, V lost 5 bases, and 7 bases had no gene match. Germline CDR1 is LNHNV and CDR2 is YYDKDF (reference sequence). This CDR3 has 15 amino acids. The CDR3 loop reads CATSRGLAGGREQYF. The DNA for the CDR3 is TGTGCCACCAGCCGTGGACTAGCGGGGGGTAGGGAGCAGTACTTC.

The chain employs TRBV3-1 (or the pseudogene TRBV3-2) and TRBJ1-1; D gene unclear. Trimming cost V 2 bases and J 0 bases, with 4 bases left between them. CDR3 length: 13 residues. Germline-derived CDR1 and CDR2 are LGHDT and YNNKEL (reference sequence). The CDR3 loop is CASSQFMNTEAFF. The CDR3 coding sequence is TGTGCCAGCAGCCAATTTATGAACACTGAAGCTTTCTTT.

The chain joins TRBV2 to TRBJ1-1, with TRBD1 matching over 9 bases. J lost 4 bases, V lost 11 bases, and 8 bases had no gene match. The CDR3 is 13 amino acids. In germline, CDR1 is SNHLY, CDR2 FYNNEI. For the CDR3, the DNA is TGTGCCGGTCAGCGGGGACAGGGCACTGAAGCTTTCTTT. Protein product: CAGQRGQGTEAFF.

This clone has a handful of counts. The CDR3 spells CASSQPTSASYEQYF. In DNA form, the CDR3 reads TGTGCCAGCAGCCAGCCAACTAGCGCCTCCTACGAGCAGTACTTC. This chain joins TRBV3-1 (or the pseudogene TRBV3-2) and TRBJ2-7; TRBD2 aligns across 7 bases. CDR3 length: 15 residues. V was clipped by 3 bases and J by 0 bases; unmatched bases: 5. Germline assignment: CDR1 LGHDT and CDR2 YNNKEL (reference sequence).

The J gene is TRBJ2-5, the V gene TRBV10-3; a possible D gene is TRBD2 (6 bases). In germline, CDR1 is ENHRY, CDR2 SYGVKD. V dropped 6 bases and J dropped 5 bases, with 7 bases sitting between them. The CDR3 consists of 11 residues. The CDR3 loop reads CAISGGETQYF. The CDR3 DNA sequence: TGTGCCATCAGCGGAGGGGAGACCCAGTACTTC.

The chain recombines TRBV15 with TRBJ1-4, with TRBD1 identical over 9 bases. V was pared by 0 bases and J by 13 bases, with 6 bases of the junction left unmatched. The germline CDR1 and CDR2 sequences are LNHNV and YYDKDF (reference sequence). This CDR3 spans 14 amino acids. CDR3 coding DNA: TGTGCCACCAGCAGAGAGACAGGGGGGTTAGGACTGTTTTTT. Its translation is CATSRETGGLGLFF. Together with reference TRBV15 and TRBJ1-4, the CDR3 gives the full variable domain: DAMVIQNPRYQVTQFGKPVTLSCSQTLNHNVMYWYQQKSSQAPKLLFHYYDKDFNNEADTPDNFQSRRPNTSFCFLDIRSPGLGDTAMYLCATSRETGGLGLFFGSGTQLSVL.

V is TRBV9 and J is TRBJ2-5; TRBD2 aligns across 11 bases. Trimming took 0 bases from V and 6 from J; bases not matched to a gene: 7. The CDR3 length is 16 residues. CDR1 and CDR2 (germline): SGDLS, YYNGEE. The CDR3 loop reads CASSVATTSGTKTQYF. Written as DNA, the CDR3 is TGTGCCAGCAGCGTAGCTACGACTAGCGGGACGAAGACCCAGTACTTC.